These 27 T cell receptor beta chains share one sample of origin, sequenced in a study of blood T cell repertoires in COVID-19. The repertoire was sequenced with immunoSEQ multiplex PCR; TCRdb's copy has only in-frame clones and lacks some. The sample carries 150,000 to 160,000 clones, about four fifths recorded once. Sequences were obtained from peripheral blood. All receptors come from a woman aged 55-70 years with acute or convalescent COVID-19.

The chain recombines TRBV28 with TRBJ1-1; 9 positions match TRBD1. CDR3 length equals 15 residues. J was trimmed by 1 base and V by 6 bases; bases with no gene match: 6. Germline assignment: CDR1 MDHEN and CDR2 SYDVKM. The CDR3 here is CASRLPGQGNTEAFF. The CDR3 DNA reads TGTGCCAGCAGGCTACCGGGACAGGGGAACACTGAAGCTTTCTTT.

In its sample, this clone was seen a few times. CDR3 sequence reads: CASSVTGTGSNQPQHF. CDR3 nucleotide sequence: TGTGCCAGCAGTGTGACAGGGACAGGAAGCAATCAGCCCCAGCATTTT. The J gene is TRBJ1-5, the V gene TRBV2, with TRBD1 identical over 8 bases. Losses at the gene ends were 4 bases for V and 1 base for J; bases not matched to a gene: 6. Germline CDR1 is SNHLY and CDR2 is FYNNEI. The CDR3 has 16 residues.

This chain links TRBV6-2 or TRBV6-3 with TRBJ1-2; D remains ambiguous. From germline, CDR1 is MNHEY and CDR2 SVGEGT. The CDR3 covers 16 residues. V dropped 4 bases and J dropped 0 bases, with 15 bases sitting between them. The CDR3 DNA is TGTGCCAGCAGTTCAACAACGCACCCTCCTAACTATGGCTACACCTTC. It encodes CASSSTTHPPNYGYTF.

The chain joins TRBV5-1 to TRBJ2-5; no definite D call. Trimming pared 0 bases from V and 4 bases from J, leaving 10 bases between. Per the germline V gene, CDR1 is SGHRS and CDR2 is YFSETQ. CDR3 length: 14 residues. CDR3 protein: CASSLEVTGETQYF. The DNA of the CDR3 is TGCGCCAGCAGCTTGGAAGTGACGGGAGAGACCCAGTACTTC. Based on the CDR3 plus reference TRBV5-1 and TRBJ2-5, the full variable domain is KAGVTQTPRYLIKTRGQQVTLSCSPISGHRSVSWYQQTPGQGLQFLFEYFSETQRNKGNFPGRFSGRQFSNSRSEMNVSTLELGDSALYLCASSLEVTGETQYFGPGTRLLVL.

As concerns this clone: The junction departs from germline at one end; a sequencing error may be responsible. The chain employs TRBV28 and TRBJ2-5, with TRBD1 matching over 11 bases. This CDR3 is 13 amino acids long. The germline CDR1 and CDR2 sequences are MDHEN and SYDVKM. The DNA of the CDR3 is TGTGCCAGCAGGACCGGACAGGGGGCTTGGGTGGACTTC. This encodes CASRTGQGAWVDF.

The chain links TRBV7-9 to TRBJ1-1; TRBD1 agrees at 11 bases. Germline CDR1 and CDR2: SEHNR and FQNEAQ (reference sequence). V lost 1 base, J lost 11 bases, and 15 bases stayed unmatched. The CDR3 consists of 17 residues. The CDR3 coding sequence is TGTGCCAGCAGCTTAGGACCGCCGGACAGGGGGCTTATGAAGGCTTTCTTT. As protein: CASSLGPPDRGLMKAFF. The full variable domain, its missing parts supplied by reference TRBV7-9 and TRBJ1-1, is DTGVSQNPRHKITKRGQNVTFRCDPISEHNRLYWYRQTLGQGPEFLTYFQNEAQLEKSRLLSDRFSAERPKGSFSTLEIQRTEQGDSAMYLCASSLGPPDRGLMKAFFGQGTRLTVV.

A single count supports this clone. This sequence joins TRBV11-3 and TRBJ1-6; D is uncertain. The CDR3 is 12 amino acids. CDR1 SGHNT and CDR2 YENEEA come from the germline V gene. V lost 3 bases and J 6 bases, leaving 3 bases between the germline ends. The CDR3 DNA sequence: TGTGCCAGCAGCTTCGGTAATTCACCCCTCCACTTT. Its protein product is CASSFGNSPLHF.

In DNA, the CDR3 is TGTGCCAGCAGTTTAAGCGGCCCCAAAAACATTCAGTACTTC. Its translation is CASSLSGPKNIQYF. V usage is TRBV28 and J usage is TRBJ2-4; D may be TRBD2 (5 bases). Germline values: CDR1 MDHEN, CDR2 SYDVKM. This CDR3 contains 14 residues. The V end lost 2 bases, the J end lost 2 bases, and 7 bases lay between the germline ends. The full variable domain, its missing parts supplied by reference TRBV28 and TRBJ2-4, is DVKVTQSSRYLVKRTGEKVFLECVQDMDHENMFWYRQDPGLGLRLIYFSYDVKMKEKGDIPEGYSVSREKKERFSLILESASTNQTSMYLCASSLSGPKNIQYFGAGTRLSVL.

This chain joins TRBV19 and TRBJ1-5; D remains ambiguous. Trimming removed 3 bases at V and 0 bases at J, with 9 bases between. The CDR3 spans 15 residues. Germline lookup yields CDR1 LNHDA and CDR2 SQIVND (reference sequence). In DNA form, the CDR3 reads TGTGCCAGTAGTATGGAGGGTAATAGCAATCAGCCCCAGCATTTT. Protein product: CASSMEGNSNQPQHF.

This rearrangement joins TRBV2 to TRBJ1-1; possibly TRBD1 for D (6 bases). Trimming shortened V by 8 bases and J by 5 bases, and 21 bases separated the two germline ends. Germline CDR1 is SNHLY and CDR2 is FYNNEI. The CDR3 has 15 residues. The CDR3 DNA follows: TGTGCCAGCGGGGAATTCCGGGACATCACGACTGAAGCTTTCTTT. Translation: CASGEFRDITTEAFF.

The V and J genes are TRBV2 and TRBJ2-6; 8 nucleotides match TRBD2. Germline CDR1 reads SNHLY; CDR2 reads FYNNEI. CDR3 length: 15 amino acids. V gave up 5 bases and J gave up 5 bases; unmatched junction bases: 5. The CDR3 sequence is CASSSGGERANVLTF. For the CDR3, the DNA is TGTGCCAGCAGTTCGGGAGGGGAAAGGGCCAACGTCCTGACTTTC.

The chain joins TRBV19 to TRBJ2-2; possible D gene TRBD2, 6 bases. Trimming removed 7 bases from V and 3 bases from J, with 21 bases in between. The germline CDR1 and CDR2 sequences are LNHDA and SQIVND (reference sequence). This CDR3 has 17 amino acids. CDR3 region: CASTPLWGDEYTGELFF. In DNA, the CDR3 is TGTGCCAGTACTCCGCTCTGGGGGGATGAATACACCGGGGAGCTGTTTTTT.

The gene calls are TRBV15 and TRBJ2-1; TRBD1 matches 8 bases. Trimming took 1 base from V and 7 from J; bases not matched to a gene: 9. This CDR3 has 16 residues. CDR1 and CDR2 (germline): LNHNV, YYDKDF (reference sequence). CDR3 in amino acids: CATSRAGTGFVNEQFF. The CDR3 bases are TGTGCCACCAGCAGAGCCGGGACAGGTTTCGTGAATGAGCAGTTCTTC.

V is TRBV6-5 and J is TRBJ2-3, with D tentatively TRBD1 (5 bases). Trimming stripped 8 bases from V and 4 bases from J, with 16 bases between. CDR1 is MNHEY, CDR2 SVGAGI, per germline. The CDR3 length is 14 residues. CDR3 protein: CASGARVSSDTQYF. The CDR3, as DNA: TGTGCCAGCGGGGCTAGAGTTTCCTCAGATACGCAGTATTTT.

The gene calls are TRBV6-5 and TRBJ2-5, with 11 positions matching TRBD2. Looked up from germline, CDR1 is MNHEY and CDR2 is SVGAGI. Trimming cost V 5 bases and J 5 bases; bases outside gene matches: 4. This CDR3 region has 14 residues. CDR3 region: CASSRSGGVETQYF. The DNA of the CDR3 is TGTGCCAGCAGTCGTAGCGGGGGGGTCGAGACCCAGTACTTC.

The CDR3, as DNA: TGCGCCAGCAGCTTGGAGGCGCAGGGTCCCTATGGCTACACCTTC. Protein sequence: CASSLEAQGPYGYTF. The rearrangement uses TRBV5-1 and TRBJ1-2; possible D gene TRBD1, 5 bases. The CDR3 contains 15 residues. Germline CDR1 SGHRS, CDR2 YFSETQ. Deletions cut 0 bases from V and 4 bases from J, with 13 bases between.

This clone was observed once. The chain employs TRBV3-1 (or the pseudogene TRBV3-2) and TRBJ1-4; the D gene is possibly TRBD1 (5 bases). The CDR3 loop spans 14 amino acids. Per germline, CDR1 LGHDT and CDR2 YNNKEL (reference sequence). V lost 5 bases and J 6 bases, leaving 13 bases between the germline ends. CDR3 in DNA: TGTGCCAGCAGCTTCCGACAGCGCCATGAAAAACTGTTTTTT. Translated, it gives CASSFRQRHEKLFF.

This chain connects TRBV27 to TRBJ1-5, with D possibly TRBD1 on 5 matching bases. V lost 6 bases, J lost 3 bases, and 9 bases lay in between. Germline loops: CDR1 MNHEY, CDR2 SMNVEV (reference sequence). The length of the CDR3 is 13 residues. The CDR3 spells CASRRQINQPQHF. The CDR3 bases are TGTGCCAGCAGGAGACAGATCAATCAGCCCCAGCATTTT.

The rearrangement uses TRBV3-1 (or the pseudogene TRBV3-2) and TRBJ2-3; D perhaps matches TRBD1 (6 bases). The CDR3 extends over 17 amino acids. Germline values: CDR1 LGHDT, CDR2 YNNKEL (reference sequence). V shed 4 bases and J shed 2 bases, with 19 bases lying between them. The CDR3 DNA follows: TGTGCCAGCAGCCGGGGGCAGGGATTGGTGACCACAGATACGCAGTATTTT. Protein product: CASSRGQGLVTTDTQYF.

The genes are TRBV3-1 (or the pseudogene TRBV3-2) and TRBJ1-2; D possibly corresponds to TRBD1 (6 bases). With 3 bases removed from V and 8 bases from J, the gap between germline ends came to 10 bases. Germline assignment: CDR1 LGHDT and CDR2 YNNKEL (reference sequence). This CDR3 spans 12 amino acids. CDR3 protein: CASSQGAKGYTF. In nucleotides, the CDR3 is TGTGCCAGCAGCCAGGGGGCTAAGGGCTACACCTTC.

The V call is TRBV4-1, the J call TRBJ1-1, with 11 bases matching TRBD1. Germline CDR1 reads MGHRA; CDR2 reads YSYEKL. With V trimmed by 6 bases and J by 5 bases, 11 bases remained unmatched. The CDR3 spans 16 residues. CDR3 DNA: TGCGCCAGCAGGGACCGGGACAGGGGGGAAGGAACTGAAGCTTTCTTT. Its protein product is CASRDRDRGEGTEAFF.

The CDR3 nucleotides read TGTGCCAGCAGCGTAGAGGGACTAGCGGGGGGGCCGGACACCGGGGAGCTGTTTTTT. This encodes CASSVEGLAGGPDTGELFF. The V and J genes are TRBV9 and TRBJ2-2; TRBD2 matches at 16 bases. J lost 3 bases, V lost 0 bases, and 5 bases had no gene match. The germline gives CDR1 SGDLS, CDR2 YYNGEE. CDR3 length: 19 residues.

CDR3 nucleotides: TGCGCCAGCAGCACAACCGGGACAGGGGATGAAGCTTTCTTT. Residues: CASSTTGTGDEAFF. The chain combines TRBV5-1 with TRBJ1-1; 10 nucleotides agree with TRBD1. Germline CDR1 and CDR2: SGHRS and YFSETQ. The CDR3 length is 14 residues. With V trimmed by 4 bases and J by 7 bases, 7 bases remained unmatched.

The chain employs TRBV12-3 or TRBV12-4 and TRBJ1-1, with a weak D call TRBD1 (5 bases). The V end lost 6 bases, the J end lost 1 base, and 9 bases lay between the germline ends. The CDR3 runs to 13 residues. The CDR3 region is CASRQQENTEAFF. CDR3 coding DNA: TGTGCCAGCAGACAACAGGAGAACACTGAAGCTTTCTTT.

Note on this clone: The same CDR3 also results from other DNA sequences found in this sample. This chain links TRBV29-1 with TRBJ1-2, with TRBD1 identical over 8 bases. The CDR3 covers 12 residues. Per germline, CDR1 SQVTM and CDR2 ANQGSEA. V gave up 4 bases and J gave up 7 bases; unmatched junction bases: 5. The CDR3 is CSVGQGAGGYTF. The CDR3 DNA reads TGCAGCGTTGGTCAGGGGGCCGGTGGCTACACCTTC.

The chain uses TRBV2 and TRBJ2-1; 11 bases fit TRBD2. Germline V gene data show CDR1 as SNHLY and CDR2 as FYNNEI. The trim removed 10 bases at V and 5 bases at J, leaving 10 bases unmatched. This CDR3 region has 15 residues. The CDR3 is CATYWTSGRNNEQFF. The CDR3, as DNA: TGTGCCACCTACTGGACTAGCGGGCGCAACAATGAGCAGTTCTTC.

This chain connects TRBV11-2 to TRBJ1-4, with unresolved D. Germline loops: CDR1 SGHAT, CDR2 FQNNGV. There are 14 residues in the CDR3. The V end lost 6 bases, the J end lost 5 bases, and 13 bases lay between the germline ends. CDR3 loop: CASSAGHGNEKLFF. The CDR3 DNA sequence: TGTGCCAGCAGTGCGGGTCACGGGAATGAAAAACTGTTTTTT.